This TCR beta chain was profiled in a study of memory CD4+ T cells and cytomegalovirus serostatus. Background on the study: Of the healthy Belgian adults, 9 were CMV seropositive and fewer than 30 seronegative.

This CDR3 contains 15 residues. J was trimmed by 4 bases and V by 2 bases; bases with no gene match: 4. The germline gives CDR1 SGDLS, CDR2 YYNGEE. The sort gate was single viable CD3+CD4+CD8-CD45RO+ cells for memory CD4+ T cells. This clone turned up a few times. Sequencing was performed with immunoSEQ multiplex PCR; in TCRdb, only in-frame clones are kept and a portion is missing. The sample lists some 35,000 clones, approximately 79% occurring once. The chain joins TRBV9 to TRBJ2-1, with 9 positions matching TRBD2. The sequenced material came from memory CD4+ T cells from blood. This TCR was sampled from an adult in good health and CMV-seropositive. CDR3 nucleotides: TGTGCCAGCAGCGTTACTAGCGGGCTGTACAATGAGCAGTTCTTC. Protein: CASSVTSGLYNEQFF.